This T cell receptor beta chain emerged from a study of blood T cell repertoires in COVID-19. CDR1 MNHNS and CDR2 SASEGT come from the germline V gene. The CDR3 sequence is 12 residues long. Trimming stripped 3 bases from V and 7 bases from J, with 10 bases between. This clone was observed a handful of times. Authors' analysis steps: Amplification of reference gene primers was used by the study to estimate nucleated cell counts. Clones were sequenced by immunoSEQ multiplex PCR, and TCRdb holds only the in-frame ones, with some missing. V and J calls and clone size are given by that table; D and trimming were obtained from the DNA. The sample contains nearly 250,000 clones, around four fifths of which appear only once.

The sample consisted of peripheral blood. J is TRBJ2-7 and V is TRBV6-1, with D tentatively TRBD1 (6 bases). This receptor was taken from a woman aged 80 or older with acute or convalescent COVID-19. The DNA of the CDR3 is TGTGCCAGCAGTGACAGGGGCTGGGAGCAGTACTTC. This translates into CASSDRGWEQYF.